Included here is one T cell receptor beta chain sequence, with context. The target antigen is unknown. V was trimmed by 11 bases and J by 5 bases, leaving 16 bases between them. This CDR3 has 12 residues. CDR1 is MNHEY and CDR2 is SMNVEV in the germline V gene (reference sequence). This sample is drawn from a study of cytomegalovirus exposure and HLA in healthy donors. Study conclusions and caveats: Indistinguishable V segments such as TRBV6-2 and TRBV6-3 were excluded.

With 60 Vbeta and 13 Jbeta primers, the PCR was carried out. Sequenced by immunoSEQ multiplex PCR; TCRdb stores in-frame clones only, minus some. The sample has under 150,000 clones; just over 70% are singletons. The origin of this receptor is a woman aged 55-70 years in good health and CMV-seropositive. The specimen sequenced was PBMCs. The chain is built from TRBV27 and TRBJ2-7; D is undetermined. Here the CDR3 reads CAATTPPHEQYF. In DNA, the CDR3 is TGTGCCGCGACGACACCTCCCCACGAGCAGTACTTC.